This T cell receptor beta chain was profiled in a study of blood T cells in healthy people across ages. A second PCR of 7 to 11 cycles used a sample-barcoded 5' primer and a J-beta primer mix. In TCRdb, the 5' RACE reads were re-called with MiXCR into one record per CDR3 protein. The table has fewer than 1,000,000 distinct CDR3 sequences, roughly 46% seen once. It was approximately 10 milliliters of peripheral blood that were drawn from each donor. Only a few counts were recorded for this clonotype. Its target is not known. The study, taken as a whole, reports: Whereas aged donors had fewer naive CD4+ cells, long-lived donors had more of them and higher diversity.

Trimming stripped 4 bases from V and 11 bases from J, with 16 bases between. Germline V gene lookup returns CDR1 KGHDR and CDR2 SFDVKD. The CDR3 loop spans 13 amino acids. This chain joins TRBV24-1 and TRBJ2-5, with D tentatively TRBD1 (5 bases). The clonotype originates from an older man in good health. Sequencing used blood. The CDR3 DNA reads TGTGCCACCAGTGAGGGGCCGAACAATGAGCAGTACTTC. Its translation: CATSEGPNNEQYF.